A selection of T cell receptor beta chains follows, all from one sample in a study of blood T cells in healthy people across ages. MiXCR, run by TCRdb on the 5' RACE reads, gives a single entry per CDR3 protein. The sample consists of under 2 million distinct CDR3 sequences, 34% of them appearing once. The sample taken for sequencing was blood. These receptors were obtained from a woman aged 30 to 39 in good health. Each CDR3 is given with its conserved first and last residue. D genes are given only for firm matches. Only part of the rows carry a size: once, few, many, or a class if the clone is expanded.

len	abundance	d_gene	v_gene	j_gene	CDR3aa	CDR3nt
16	.	.	TRBV11-2	TRBJ2-1	CASSPLRGSFFNEQFF	TGTGCCAGCAGCCCCCTCCGGGGTTCGTTCTTCAATGAGCAGTTCTTC
18	.	.	TRBV10-3	TRBJ1-2	CAISAREQVSPTNYGYTF	TGTGCCATCAGTGCGCGGGAACAGGTTTCCCCTACTAACTATGGCTACACCTTC
12	many	.	TRBV10-3	TRBJ2-3	CAIRDFTDTQYF	TGTGCCATCAGGGACTTCACAGATACGCAGTATTTT
15	.	TRBD1	TRBV7-8	TRBJ1-2	CASTNLRGHIYGYTF	TGTGCCAGCACAAACCTGAGGGGGCACATTTACGGCTACACCTTC
13	.	.	TRBV3-1	TRBJ1-1	CASSQFVNTEAFF	TGTGCCAGCAGCCAATTTGTGAACACTGAAGCTTTCTTT
17	few	.	TRBV9	TRBJ2-1	CASSVASGGLLYNEQFF	TGTGCCAGCAGCGTAGCCTCCGGGGGCCTTCTCTACAATGAGCAGTTCTTC
15	.	TRBD2	TRBV20-1	TRBJ2-5	CSANDSGGARETQYF	TGCAGTGCTAACGATAGCGGGGGGGCCAGGGAGACCCAGTACTTC
16	.	TRBD2	TRBV7-7	TRBJ2-5	CASSSLAGGFQETQYF	TGTGCCAGCAGCTCCCTAGCGGGGGGGTTCCAAGAGACCCAGTACTTC
14	.	.	TRBV27	TRBJ1-5	CASRPGQVNQPQHF	TGTGCCAGCCGCCCTGGGCAGGTAAATCAGCCCCAGCATTTT
21	few	.	TRBV6-4	TRBJ2-6	CASSDSPAIGLFPSGANVLTF	TGTGCCAGCAGTGATTCGCCTGCTATCGGTCTATTCCCCTCTGGGGCCAACGTCCTGACTTTC
15	many	TRBD2	TRBV7-9	TRBJ2-1	CASSPGRADTNEQFF	TGTGCCAGCAGCCCGGGGAGGGCAGATACAAATGAGCAGTTCTTC
16	.	.	TRBV20-1	TRBJ1-4	CSASPPAGRINEKLFF	TGCAGTGCTAGCCCCCCGGCGGGCAGAATAAATGAAAAACTGTTTTTT
14	.	.	TRBV10-1	TRBJ2-3	CAISDEGLTDTQYF	TGCGCCATCAGTGATGAGGGACTCACAGATACGCAGTATTTT
15	.	TRBD1	TRBV29-1	TRBJ2-1	CSVGPRDRGDNEQFF	TGCAGCGTTGGACCCCGGGACAGGGGGGACAATGAGCAGTTCTTC
14	few	TRBD2	TRBV20-1	TRBJ2-7	CSASDLAGGYEQYF	TGCAGTGCTAGTGACCTAGCGGGGGGGTACGAGCAGTACTTC
12	.	.	TRBV6-6	TRBJ1-1	CASSYPIGEAFF	TGTGCCAGCAGTTACCCGATCGGCGAAGCTTTCTTT
16	few	TRBD2	TRBV9	TRBJ2-3	CASSVGSSGAGDTQYF	TGTGCCAGCAGCGTAGGTTCTAGCGGGGCGGGAGATACGCAGTATTTT
15	.	.	TRBV7-9	TRBJ2-7	CASSNTGPSPYEQYF	TGTGCCAGCAGTAACACAGGGCCTTCTCCCTACGAGCAGTACTTC
10	.	.	TRBV20-1	TRBJ2-7	CSAIGLTQYF	TGCAGTGCTATTGGTCTAACCCAGTACTTC
19	.	TRBD2	TRBV20-1	TRBJ2-1	CSASPLSSGGNPRSDEQFF	TGCAGTGCTAGCCCTCTAAGTAGCGGGGGGAACCCTCGGAGCGATGAGCAGTTCTTC
16	.	.	TRBV2	TRBJ2-5	CASSEALGGARETQYF	TGTGCCAGCAGTGAAGCGCTGGGGGGCGCGAGGGAGACCCAGTACTTC
13	few	.	TRBV6-6	TRBJ1-1	CASTRTENTEAFF	TGTGCCAGCACCAGGACAGAGAACACTGAAGCTTTCTTT
15	.	.	TRBV27	TRBJ2-7	CASSSGWDIAYEQYF	TGTGCCAGCAGTTCGGGGTGGGACATTGCCTACGAGCAGTACTTC
15	.	.	TRBV2	TRBJ2-1	CASRPMGGPNNEQFF	TGTGCCAGCAGACCAATGGGGGGGCCCAACAATGAGCAGTTCTTC
16	few	TRBD2	TRBV5-1	TRBJ2-3	CASSLAGGRRTDTQYF	TGCGCCAGCAGCTTGGCCGGGGGGAGAAGGACAGATACGCAGTATTTT
16	.	TRBD1	TRBV3-1	TRBJ1-2	CASSRDLTGGSHGYTF	TGTGCCAGCAGCCGCGACCTCACAGGGGGCAGTCATGGCTACACCTTC
13	many	TRBD1	TRBV29-1	TRBJ2-5	CSVSTGSQETQYF	TGCAGCGTCTCGACAGGGAGCCAAGAGACCCAGTACTTC
13	few	.	TRBV9	TRBJ2-5	CASSGTSKETQYF	TGTGCCAGCAGCGGAACCTCGAAAGAGACCCAGTACTTC
17	few	.	TRBV6-1	TRBJ2-3	CASSARLAAPGTDTQYF	TGTGCCAGCAGTGCCCGACTTGCGGCCCCTGGGACAGATACGCAGTATTTT
16	.	.	TRBV5-1	TRBJ1-2	CASSPLGQPIGDGYTF	TGCGCCAGCAGCCCACTTGGACAGCCTATAGGGGATGGCTACACCTTC
11	.	TRBD2	TRBV30	TRBJ2-7	CASSGASEQYF	TGTGCCTCGAGCGGGGCATCCGAGCAGTACTTC
13	many	.	TRBV20-1	TRBJ2-1	CSARGRSYNEQFF	TGCAGTGCTAGGGGCCGCTCCTACAATGAGCAGTTCTTC
15	.	.	TRBV21-1	TRBJ1-6	CASSKQGAPKSPLHF	TGTGCCAGTAGCAAGCAGGGGGCACCGAAGTCACCCCTCCACTTT
16	.	.	TRBV4-1	TRBJ1-2	CASGRDRAVFGNGYTF	.
14	few	.	TRBV6-5	TRBJ2-7	CASSYTHRDGEQYF	TGTGCCAGCAGTTACACTCACAGGGATGGCGAGCAGTACTTC
14	.	.	TRBV15	TRBJ1-5	CATSRVPENQPQHF	TGTGCCACCAGCAGAGTTCCGGAAAATCAGCCCCAGCATTTT
14	.	.	TRBV7-9	TRBJ2-1	CANSPRVGYNEQFF	TGTGCCAACAGCCCCCGAGTGGGGTACAATGAGCAGTTCTTC
14	many	TRBD1	TRBV2	TRBJ2-7	CASSSGTDTYEQYF	TGTGCCAGCAGTTCCGGGACAGATACCTACGAGCAGTACTTC
14	few	TRBD2	TRBV4-1	TRBJ2-7	CASSQPGTRNEQYF	TGCGCCAGCAGCCAACCGGGGACTAGGAACGAGCAGTACTTC
17	.	TRBD2	TRBV20-1	TRBJ2-6	CSAPPTTSGGSYNVLTF	TGCAGTGCTCCCCCTACCACTAGCGGGGGTTCATACAACGTCCTGACTTTC
14	once	TRBD1	TRBV12-3/TRBV12-4	TRBJ2-1	CASSPDRGGDEQFF	TGTGCCAGCAGCCCGGACAGGGGAGGGGATGAGCAGTTCTTC
16	few	.	TRBV15	TRBJ2-5	CATSRVWGGLSKTQYF	TGTGCCACCAGCAGGGTGTGGGGGGGGCTATCGAAGACCCAGTACTTC
14	.	TRBD1	TRBV27	TRBJ1-1	CASSLRENRGEAFF	TGTGCCAGCAGTTTAAGAGAGAACAGGGGTGAAGCTTTCTTT
16	.	TRBD2	TRBV12-3/TRBV12-4	TRBJ2-1	CASSRWGLAGVNEQFF	TGTGCCAGCAGTCGATGGGGACTAGCGGGAGTGAATGAGCAGTTCTTC
15	.	.	TRBV12-3/TRBV12-4	TRBJ2-3	CASSLMSSGTDTQYF	TGTGCCAGCAGTTTAATGAGTAGCGGCACAGATACGCAGTATTTT
9	many	.	TRBV29-1	TRBJ2-1	CSVGHEQFF	TGCAGCGTTGGACATGAGCAGTTCTTC
13	once	.	TRBV19	TRBJ2-5	CASSIGGRETQYF	TGTGCCAGTAGTATCGGGGGTCGAGAGACCCAGTACTTC
16	.	TRBD2	TRBV6-2/TRBV6-3	TRBJ2-7	CASGGTERGSSYEQYF	TGTGCCAGCGGAGGTACCGAGCGGGGAAGCTCCTACGAGCAGTACTTC
19	few	.	TRBV14	TRBJ2-3	CASSQEGSVAGASTDTQYF	TGTGCCAGCAGCCAAGAAGGGTCGGTGGCGGGGGCTAGCACAGATACGCAGTATTTT
14	.	.	TRBV3-1	TRBJ1-2	CASSQGQARYGYTF	TGTGCCAGCAGCCAAGGGCAGGCACGCTATGGCTACACCTTC
14	.	.	TRBV7-3	TRBJ2-1	CASSLIGLSDEQFF	TGTGCCAGCAGCTTAATAGGACTTAGTGATGAGCAGTTCTTC
14	few	.	TRBV27	TRBJ1-2	CASSPPGVNYGYTF	TGTGCCAGCAGCCCCCCAGGGGTTAACTATGGCTACACCTTC
16	.	TRBD2	TRBV5-1	TRBJ2-3	CASSWTSGSPTDTQYF	TGCGCCAGCAGCTGGACTAGCGGGAGTCCCACAGATACGCAGTATTTT
13	.	.	TRBV20-1	TRBJ1-1	CSALLGGSTEAFF	TGCAGTGCGTTGCTGGGGGGAAGCACTGAAGCTTTCTTT
15	few	TRBD2	TRBV9	TRBJ2-1	CASSGSGNSYNEQFF	TGTGCCAGCAGCGGTAGCGGGAACTCCTACAATGAGCAGTTCTTC